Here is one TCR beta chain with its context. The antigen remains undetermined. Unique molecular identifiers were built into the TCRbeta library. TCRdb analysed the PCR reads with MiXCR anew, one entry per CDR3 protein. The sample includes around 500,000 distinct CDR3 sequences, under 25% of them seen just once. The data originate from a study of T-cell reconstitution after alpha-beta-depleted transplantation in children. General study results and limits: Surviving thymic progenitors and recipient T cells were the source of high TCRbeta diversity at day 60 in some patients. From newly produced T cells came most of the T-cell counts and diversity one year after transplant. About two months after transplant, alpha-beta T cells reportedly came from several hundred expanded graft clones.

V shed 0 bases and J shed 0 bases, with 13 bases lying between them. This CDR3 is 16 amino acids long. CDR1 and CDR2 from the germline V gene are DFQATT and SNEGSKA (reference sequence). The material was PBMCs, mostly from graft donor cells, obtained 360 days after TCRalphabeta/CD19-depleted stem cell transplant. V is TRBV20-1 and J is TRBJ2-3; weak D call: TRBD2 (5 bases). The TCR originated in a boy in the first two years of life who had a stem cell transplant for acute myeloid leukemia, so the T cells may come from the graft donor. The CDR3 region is CSARDQARGSTDTQYF. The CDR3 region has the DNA TGCAGTGCTAGAGACCAGGCTCGGGGAAGCACAGATACGCAGTATTTT.